This T cell receptor beta chain was profiled in a study of T cell repertoires in cytomegalovirus infection. This clonotype has only a few counts. Each CDR3 protein gets one entry after TCRdb re-called the reads with MiXCR. The sample includes approximately 160,000 distinct CDR3 sequences, 17% seen only once; the top ten take roughly a sixth. This TCR was recovered from a human donor in good health (CMV status not recorded). Some clones in this sample may be carry-over from other donors' samples. Source material: CD8+ T cells from PBMCs.

The CDR3 DNA sequence: TGTGCCAGCAGTGATGACAGGGCCCACACTGAAGCTTTCTTT. This translates into CASSDDRAHTEAFF. The chain joins TRBV6-1 to TRBJ1-1; TRBD1 matches 7 bases. Germline CDR1 reads MNHNS; CDR2 reads SASEGT. The CDR3 runs 14 residues. Trimming took 3 bases from V and 3 from J; bases not matched to a gene: 4.